A single sample gave rise to the 17 T cell receptor beta chains below, sequenced in a study of response to subunit inactivated influenza vaccine. MiXCR, run by TCRdb on the RT-PCR reads, gives a single entry per CDR3 protein. The sample has roughly 780,000 distinct CDR3 sequences; around a sixth are singletons. Material: PBMCs from blood, obtained approximately 5 days after vaccination. The receptors derive from a man in his fifties or sixties who received an inactivated influenza vaccine.

In its sample, this clonotype was seen a few times. V and J are TRBV12-3 or TRBV12-4 and TRBJ2-3, with 12 bases lining up with TRBD2. The CDR3 extends over 14 amino acids. The trim removed 4 bases at V and 4 bases at J, leaving 0 bases unmatched. The CDR3 nucleotides read TGTGCCAGCAGTTCTAGCGGGGGGGCAGATACGCAGTATTTT. This translates into CASSSSGGADTQYF.

The chain links TRBV20-1 to TRBJ2-1, with 9 bases aligning to TRBD2. This CDR3 is built from 15 residues. CDR1 is DFQATT, CDR2 SNEGSKA, per germline (reference sequence). V lost 0 bases to trimming and J lost 7 bases; unmatched junction nucleotides: 7. CDR3 DNA: TGCAGTGCTAGAGATCGGAAGCGGGGGGAGAATGAGCAGTTCTTC. This sequence encodes CSARDRKRGENEQFF.

The chain is built from TRBV7-2 and TRBJ1-6; D is undetermined. Germline V gene data show CDR1 as SGHTA and CDR2 as FQGNSA. V was cut by 2 bases and J by 4 bases, with 6 bases left in between. This CDR3 has 14 amino acids. The CDR3 is CASSLRRYNSPLHF. As DNA, the CDR3 is TGTGCCAGCAGCTTAAGACGGTATAATTCACCCCTCCACTTT.

This clonotype was detected many times. The V and J genes are TRBV5-1 and TRBJ1-5; D is uncertain. V lost 4 bases and J 3 bases, leaving 8 bases between the germline ends. The CDR3 runs 13 residues. CDR1 SGHRS and CDR2 YFSETQ come from the germline V gene. CDR3 nucleotide sequence: TGCGCCAGCAGCCCGTACGTCAATCAGCCCCAGCATTTT. Residues: CASSPYVNQPQHF.

V and J are TRBV20-1 and TRBJ2-3, with 10 bases that match TRBD2. V dropped 4 bases and J dropped 6; count of bases not matched to a gene: 1. CDR3 length equals 12 residues. CDR1 is DFQATT, CDR2 SNEGSKA, per germline (reference sequence). The CDR3 DNA reads as TGCAGTGCTATGACTAGCGGGGATACGCAGTATTTT. It codes for CSAMTSGDTQYF.

The chain uses TRBV29-1 and TRBJ1-2; 7 bases map to TRBD1. The junction had 5 bases not matched to a gene; V was cut back by 2 bases and J by 8 bases. Germline V CDR1 and CDR2: SQVTM, ANQGSEA. CDR3 length: 12 amino acids. CDR3 in amino acids: CSVERQGDGYTF. CDR3 sequence (DNA): TGCAGCGTTGAACGACAGGGTGACGGCTACACCTTC.

This clonotype is a singleton in its sample. The rearrangement links TRBV2 to TRBJ2-3; 10 nucleotides match TRBD1. J gave up 5 bases and V 1 base, and 6 bases lay outside the gene matches. This CDR3 comprises 16 residues. From germline, CDR1 is SNHLY and CDR2 FYNNEI. CDR3 protein: CASSEVGTGAGDTQYF. The CDR3 nucleotides read TGTGCCAGCAGTGAAGTAGGGACAGGGGCTGGAGATACGCAGTATTTT.

The chain has TRBV5-1 and TRBJ2-1, with 9 bases identical to TRBD2. Trimming removed 4 bases from V and 6 bases from J; junction bases left unmatched: 23. CDR3 length: 20 residues. The germline gives CDR1 SGHRS, CDR2 YFSETQ. For the CDR3, the DNA is TGCGCCAGCAGCACAGTAGCCCAAACCCTTAGCGGGAGTAGCGGCAATGAGCAGTTCTTC. The encoded protein is CASSTVAQTLSGSSGNEQFF.

The chain carries TRBV12-3 or TRBV12-4 and TRBJ1-2; TRBD1 aligns across 8 bases. V dropped 6 bases and J dropped 8; count of bases not matched to a gene: 5. This CDR3 comprises 12 residues. CDR3: CASRRRQGGYTF. The CDR3 DNA reads as TGTGCCAGCAGGAGAAGACAGGGGGGCTACACCTTC.

V and J are TRBV6-2 or TRBV6-3 and TRBJ2-3; TRBD2 aligns across 8 bases. The CDR3 sequence is 15 residues long. The V gene end was trimmed by 4 bases and the J gene end by 4 bases; junction bases not matched to a gene: 7. The germline V gene encodes CDR1 MNHEY and CDR2 SVGEGT. The CDR3 nucleotides read TGTGCCAGCAGTTTATCGACTAGCGCAGCAGATACGCAGTATTTT. Translating gives CASSLSTSAADTQYF.

The rearrangement uses TRBV4-3 and TRBJ2-3; TRBD1 matches 8 bases. The CDR3 is made up of 17 amino acids. Germline loops: CDR1 LGHNA, CDR2 YSLEER. V lost 3 bases to trimming and J lost 1 base; unmatched junction nucleotides: 9. The CDR3 DNA reads TGCGCCAGCAGCCATCTCCTGGGACAGGCAGGCACAGATACGCAGTATTTT. This encodes CASSHLLGQAGTDTQYF.

This clonotype was counted a few times. This chain joins TRBV20-1 and TRBJ2-7, with D perhaps matching TRBD2 (5 bases). Germline V gene data show CDR1 as DFQATT and CDR2 as SNEGSKA (reference sequence). There are 17 residues in the CDR3. V was cut by 3 bases and J by 2 bases, with 23 bases left in between. The CDR3 nucleotides are TGCAGTGCTAGGGACTCTGCCAGGTCGTTAGGTCCCTACGAGCAGTACTTC. Translation: CSARDSARSLGPYEQYF.

This clonotype was counted many times. This sequence joins TRBV12-3 or TRBV12-4 and TRBJ2-1; 7 bases are shared with TRBD1. The V and J ends lost 5 bases and 9 bases, in that order; junction bases with no gene match: 7. This CDR3 region has 13 residues. The CDR3 nucleotides read TGTGCCAGCAGTCCAGGGGGAAACGGTGAGCAGTTCTTC. Its translation: CASSPGGNGEQFF.

This clonotype was recorded once. One end of the junction is discordant with germline, which a read error may explain. V gene TRBV6-2 or TRBV6-3 combines with J gene TRBJ2-7, with D uncertain. Germline CDR1 and CDR2: MNHEY and SVGEGT. This CDR3 is built from 12 residues. Written as DNA, the CDR3 is TGTGCCAGCAATTTAGGATCGCGCGAGCAGTGCTTC. This encodes CASNLGSREQCF.

This clonotype appeared a few times. The chain combines TRBV6-1 with TRBJ2-7; TRBD1 or TRBD2 may be the D gene (5 bases each). Trimming stripped 6 bases from V and 0 bases from J, with 15 bases between. The CDR3 is made up of 15 amino acids. CDR1 and CDR2 from the germline V gene are MNHNS and SASEGT. As DNA, the CDR3 is TGTGCCAGCAGAATAGGGACGGCGAGCTCCTACGAGCAGTACTTC. It codes for CASRIGTASSYEQYF.

This chain links TRBV30 with TRBJ2-3, with 9 bases matching TRBD1. This CDR3 has 14 residues. Germline loops: CDR1 GTSNPN, CDR2 SVGIG (reference sequence). Trimming at V came to 3 bases and at J to 1 base, leaving 2 bases not matched to a gene. The CDR3 DNA reads as TGTGCCTGGAGGCGGACAGGGGGCACAGATACGCAGTATTTT. This gives the protein CAWRRTGGTDTQYF.

V and J are TRBV5-6 and TRBJ1-4, with D hard to call. This CDR3 has 13 amino acids. The V end was cut by 0 bases, the J end by 8 bases, with 8 bases between. The germline V gene encodes CDR1 SGHDT and CDR2 YYEEEE. CDR3: CASSLGRKEKLFF. CDR3 bases: TGTGCCAGCAGCTTGGGGAGGAAGGAAAAACTGTTTTTT.